This T cell receptor beta chain was sequenced during a study of shared clonotypes between healthy human individuals. Of note for this clone: Antigen unknown.

Study results and caveats: Memory subsets had estimated richness that was generally smaller than that of naive subsets.

The assay was carried out at the deep level. Some clones are missing from TCRdb's copy, which holds only in-frame ones; the method was immunoSEQ multiplex PCR. Of 2 million to 2.5 million clones in the sample, 80% to 95% are singletons; the top ten hold about 0.41%. The ends were cut back, 4 bases at V and 6 bases at J, with 8 bases in the middle. From germline, CDR1 is SGHRS and CDR2 YFSETQ. This CDR3 is 11 amino acids long. This chain links TRBV5-1 with TRBJ2-7; D ambiguous. The receptor comes from a man younger than 35 in good health. Some clones in this sample may be carry-over from other donors' samples. The source material was naive CD4+ T cells from PBMCs. Documented subset: CD45RA+ positively selected. The CDR3 DNA reads as TGCGCCAGCAGCGCGGACCTCGAGCAGTACTTC. Amino acids: CASSADLEQYF.